These 11 T cell receptor beta chains originate from one sample sequenced in a study of tumor and adjacent non-tumor tissue in lung cancer. RNA was extracted from bulk tissue without any cell sorting. Three rounds of nested PCR, following a modified ARM-PCR protocol, produced the TCRbeta library. TCRdb passed the multiplex PCR reads through MiXCR, listing each CDR3 protein once. The repertoire consists of 90,000 to 110,000 distinct CDR3 sequences, with 60% to 80% occurring once and the leading ten covering 37%. The material sequenced was lung tumor tissue. The receptor source for this set is a woman in her sixties with non-small cell lung cancer.

For this clonotype: A much larger clone lies one base from this, so it may be a read error. J is TRBJ2-1 and V is TRBV20-1; the D is unclear. Germline CDR1 and CDR2: DFQATT and SNEGSKA (reference sequence). The CDR3 totals 12 residues. For the CDR3, the DNA is TGCAATGCTAGAGTGGGTACCGATGAGCAGTTCTTC. Its protein is CNARVGTDEQFF.

Remarks on this clonotype: A single base separates this from a much larger clone, so it may be a read error. This chain connects TRBV10-3 to TRBJ2-5; 7 bases match TRBD2. The CDR3 consists of 14 residues. Germline CDR1 reads ENHRY; CDR2 reads SYGVKD. The CDR3: CPISQASGQETQYF. CDR3 coding DNA: TGTCCCATCAGTCAGGCTAGCGGACAAGAGACCCAGTACTTC.

Notes on this clonotype: An end of the junction differs from the germline gene, which may be a read error. CDR3 sequence: CVSSPDRGRRVDGYTF. The CDR3 DNA follows: TGTGTCAGCAGTCCAGACAGGGGGCGCCGGGTAGATGGCTACACCTTC. The rearrangement uses TRBV6-5 and TRBJ1-2; 10 bases agree with TRBD1. The CDR3 loop spans 16 amino acids. The germline V gene has CDR1 MNHEY and CDR2 SVGAGI.

In the case of this clonotype: At one end, the junction sequence differs from germline, possibly due to a read error. The chain recombines TRBV29-1 with TRBJ2-7; D gene uncertain. The CDR3 runs to 13 residues. The germline V gene encodes CDR1 SQVTM and CDR2 ANQGSEA. CDR3 in DNA: TGCAGCGTTGAAGAAGGTATGGACGGTGAGCACTACTTC. The encoded protein is CSVEEGMDGEHYF.

A note on this clonotype: This sequence may be a read error, since a much larger clone differs from it by one base. V and J are TRBV14 and TRBJ2-7; 8 bases agree with TRBD2. In germline, CDR1 is SGHDN, CDR2 FVKESK. V was clipped by 4 bases and J by 2 bases; unmatched bases: 10. The CDR3 length is 16 residues. The CDR3 spells CASSRVPGLAPYEQYF. The CDR3 DNA is TGTGCCAGCAGCCGAGTCCCTGGACTAGCCCCCTACGAGCAGTACTTC.

On this clonotype: Its ends do not fully match the called genes, so a read error is possible. The chain employs TRBV6-2 or TRBV6-3 and TRBJ2-7; D not certain. Germline assignment: CDR1 MNHEY and CDR2 SVGEGT. The CDR3 has 13 residues. The CDR3 protein is CTSSYWGNYEQYF. The DNA of the CDR3 is TGTACCAGCAGTTATTGGGGTAACTACGAGCAGTACTTC.

Comments on this clonotype: An end of the junction differs from the germline gene, which may be a read error. The chain employs TRBV11-3 and TRBJ2-5; TRBD2 agrees at 8 bases. This CDR3 region has 14 residues. CDR1 is SGHNT and CDR2 is YENEEA in the germline V gene. Written as DNA, the CDR3 is TGTGTCAGCAGCTTAGTGACTAGCGCGAAGGCCCAGTACTTC. Protein product: CVSSLVTSAKAQYF.

This clonotype was detected only once. At one end, the junction sequence differs from germline, possibly due to a read error. The chain carries TRBV11-2 and TRBJ2-7, with a weak D call TRBD2 (5 bases). The CDR3 loop spans 14 amino acids. The germline CDR1 and CDR2 sequences are SGHAT and FQNNGV. The CDR3 DNA follows: TGTGCCAGTAGCTTAGCTAGCCCCGGGAACGAGCAGTACTTC. As protein: CASSLASPGNEQYF. The whole variable domain, filled in from reference TRBV11-2 and TRBJ2-7, reads EAGVAQSPRYKIIEKRQSVAFWCNPISGHATLYWYQQILGQGPKLLIQFQNNGVVDDSQLPKDRFSAERLKGVDSTLKIQPAKLEDSAVYLCASSLASPGNEQYFGPGTRLTVT.

This clonotype was seen just once. The DNA is omitted, as the CDR3 cannot be located on it reliably, and the CDR3 follows TCRdb's listing. This CDR3 reads CASTSTSVPGSCFF. The V and J genes are TRBV11-2 and TRBJ2-2. The length of the CDR3 is 14 amino acids, counting both ends. Germline V gives CDR1 SGHAT, CDR2 FQNNGV.

Details on this clonotype: A clone one base away is much larger, so this may be a read error. This chain links TRBV12-3 or TRBV12-4 with TRBJ1-2; TRBD1 matches at 7 bases. This CDR3 is 13 amino acids long. V trimming: 5 bases; J trimming: 8 bases; junction bases outside the gene matches: 8. CDR3: CASSDRVGPGYTF. Written as DNA, the CDR3 is TGTGCCAGCAGTGACAGGGTCGGTCCAGGCTACACCTTC.

This clonotype was observed a single time. The junction does not match germline at one end; this may be a read error. This chain connects TRBV6-1 to TRBJ1-4; D unclear. The CDR3 totals 16 residues. CDR1 and CDR2 (germline): MNHNS, SASEGT. This CDR3 reads CASRSAAEQANENLFF. CDR3 sequence (DNA): TGTGCCAGCCGTTCGGCGGCGGAGCAGGCTAATGAAAATCTGTTTTTT.